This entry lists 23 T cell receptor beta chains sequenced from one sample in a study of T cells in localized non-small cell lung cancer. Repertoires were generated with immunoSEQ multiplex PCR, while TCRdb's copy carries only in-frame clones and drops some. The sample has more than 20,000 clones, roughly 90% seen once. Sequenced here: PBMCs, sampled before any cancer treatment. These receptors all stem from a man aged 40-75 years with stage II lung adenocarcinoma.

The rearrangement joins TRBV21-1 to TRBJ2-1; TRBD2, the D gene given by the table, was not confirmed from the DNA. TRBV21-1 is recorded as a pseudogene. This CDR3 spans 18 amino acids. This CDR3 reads CASSVRLAGGHPYNEQFF. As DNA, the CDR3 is TGTGCCAGCAGCGTCAGACTAGCGGGAGGGCATCCCTACAATGAGCAGTTCTTC.

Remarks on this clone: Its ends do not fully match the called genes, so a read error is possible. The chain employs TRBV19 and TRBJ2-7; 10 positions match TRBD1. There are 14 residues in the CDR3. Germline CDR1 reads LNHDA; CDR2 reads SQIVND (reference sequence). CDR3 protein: CAGSADRGPNGQYF. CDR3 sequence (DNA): TGTGCCGGTAGTGCCGACAGGGGGCCCAACGGGCAGTACTTC.

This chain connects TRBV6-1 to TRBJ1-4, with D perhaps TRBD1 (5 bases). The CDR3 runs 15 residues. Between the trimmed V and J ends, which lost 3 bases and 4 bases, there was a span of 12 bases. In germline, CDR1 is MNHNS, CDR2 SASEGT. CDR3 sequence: CASSEGQGSNEKLFF. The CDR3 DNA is TGTGCCAGCAGTGAGGGGCAGGGAAGTAATGAAAAACTGTTTTTT.

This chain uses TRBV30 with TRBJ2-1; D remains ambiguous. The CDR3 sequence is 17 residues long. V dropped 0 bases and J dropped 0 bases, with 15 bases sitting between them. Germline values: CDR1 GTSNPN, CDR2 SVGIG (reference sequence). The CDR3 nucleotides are TGTGCCTGGAGTGTAGGTGTTTATACCACCTCCTACAATGAGCAGTTCTTC. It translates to CAWSVGVYTTSYNEQFF.

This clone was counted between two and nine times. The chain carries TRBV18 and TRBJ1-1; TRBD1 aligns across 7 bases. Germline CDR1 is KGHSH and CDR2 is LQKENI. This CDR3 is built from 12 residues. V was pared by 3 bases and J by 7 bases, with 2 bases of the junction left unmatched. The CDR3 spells CASSPTGFEAFF. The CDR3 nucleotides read TGTGCCAGCTCACCGACAGGGTTTGAAGCTTTCTTT. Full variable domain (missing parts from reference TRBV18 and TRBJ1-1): NAGVMQNPRHLVRRRGQEARLRCSPMKGHSHVYWYRQLPEEGLKFMVYLQKENIIDESGMPKERFSAEFPKEGPSILRIQQVVRGDSAAYFCASSPTGFEAFFGQGTRLTVV.

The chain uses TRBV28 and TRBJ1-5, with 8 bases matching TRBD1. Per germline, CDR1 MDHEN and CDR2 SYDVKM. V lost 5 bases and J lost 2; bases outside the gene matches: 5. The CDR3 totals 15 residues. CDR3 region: CASSDRGKGNQPQHF. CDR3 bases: TGTGCCAGCAGTGACAGGGGAAAGGGCAATCAGCCCCAGCATTTT.

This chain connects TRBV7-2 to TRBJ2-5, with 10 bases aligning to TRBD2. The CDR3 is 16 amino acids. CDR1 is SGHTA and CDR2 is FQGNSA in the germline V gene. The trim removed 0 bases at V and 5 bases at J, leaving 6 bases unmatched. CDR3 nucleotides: TGTGCCAGCAGCTTAGCAGCGGGGGGGCCGGGGGAGACCCAGTACTTC. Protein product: CASSLAAGGPGETQYF.

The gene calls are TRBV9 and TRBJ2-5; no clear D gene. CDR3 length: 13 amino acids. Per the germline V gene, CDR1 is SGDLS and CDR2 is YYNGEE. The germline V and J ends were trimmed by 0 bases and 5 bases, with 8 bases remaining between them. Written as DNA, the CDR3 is TGTGCCAGCAGCGTAGGTAGTCGCGAGACCCAGTACTTC. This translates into CASSVGSRETQYF.

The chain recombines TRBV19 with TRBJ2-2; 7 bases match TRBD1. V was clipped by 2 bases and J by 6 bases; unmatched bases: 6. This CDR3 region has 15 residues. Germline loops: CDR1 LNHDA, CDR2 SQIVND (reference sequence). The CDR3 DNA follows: TGTGCCAGTAGTATACAGCAGGGGGTCGCCGGGGAGCTGTTTTTT. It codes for CASSIQQGVAGELFF.

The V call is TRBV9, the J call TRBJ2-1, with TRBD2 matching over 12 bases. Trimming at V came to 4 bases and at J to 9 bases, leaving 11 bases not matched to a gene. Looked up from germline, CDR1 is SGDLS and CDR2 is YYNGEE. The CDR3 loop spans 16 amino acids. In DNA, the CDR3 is TGTGCCAGCAGCTCCATACTAGCGGGGGGATTTGGTGAGCAGTTCTTC. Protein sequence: CASSSILAGGFGEQFF.

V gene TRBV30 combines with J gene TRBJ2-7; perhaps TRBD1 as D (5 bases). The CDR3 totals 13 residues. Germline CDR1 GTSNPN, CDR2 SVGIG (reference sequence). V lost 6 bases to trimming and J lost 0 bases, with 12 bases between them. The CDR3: CACSWGLSYEQYF. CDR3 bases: TGTGCCTGTTCCTGGGGCCTCTCCTACGAGCAGTACTTC.

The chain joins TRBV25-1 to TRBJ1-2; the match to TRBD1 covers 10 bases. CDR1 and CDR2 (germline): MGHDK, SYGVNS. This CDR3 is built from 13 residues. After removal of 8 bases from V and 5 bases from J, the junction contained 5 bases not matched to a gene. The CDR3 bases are TGTGCCAGCTGGGGGACAGGGGAGTATGGCTACACCTTC. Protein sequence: CASWGTGEYGYTF.

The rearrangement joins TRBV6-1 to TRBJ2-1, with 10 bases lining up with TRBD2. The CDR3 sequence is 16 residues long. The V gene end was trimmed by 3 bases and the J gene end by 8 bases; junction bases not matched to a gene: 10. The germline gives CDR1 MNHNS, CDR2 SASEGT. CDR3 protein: CASSEVSSGRGDEQFF. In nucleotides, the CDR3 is TGTGCCAGCAGTGAGGTATCTAGCGGGAGAGGCGATGAGCAGTTCTTC.

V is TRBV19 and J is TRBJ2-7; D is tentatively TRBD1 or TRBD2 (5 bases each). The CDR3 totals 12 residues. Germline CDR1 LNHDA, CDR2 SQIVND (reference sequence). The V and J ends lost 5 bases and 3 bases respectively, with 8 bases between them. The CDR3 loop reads CASSDGGYEQYF. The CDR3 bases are TGTGCCAGTAGTGATGGGGGCTACGAGCAGTACTTC. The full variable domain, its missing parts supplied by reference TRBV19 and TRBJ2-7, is DGGITQSPKYLFRKEGQNVTLSCEQNLNHDAMYWYRQDPGQGLRLIYYSQIVNDFQKGDIAEGYSVSREKKESFPLTVTSAQKNPTAFYLCASSDGGYEQYFGPGTRLTVT.

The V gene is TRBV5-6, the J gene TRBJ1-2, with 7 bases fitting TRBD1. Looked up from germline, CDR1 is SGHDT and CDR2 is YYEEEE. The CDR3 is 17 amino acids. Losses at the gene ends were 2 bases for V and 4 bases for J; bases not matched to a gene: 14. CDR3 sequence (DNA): TGTGCCAGCAGCTTCTACCGGGACAGCCATCGTTTCTATGGCTACACCTTC. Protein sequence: CASSFYRDSHRFYGYTF.

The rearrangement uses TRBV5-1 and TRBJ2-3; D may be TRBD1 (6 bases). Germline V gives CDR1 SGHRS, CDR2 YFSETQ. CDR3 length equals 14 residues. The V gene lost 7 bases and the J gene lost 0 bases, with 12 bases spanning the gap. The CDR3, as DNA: TGCGCCAGCCAAGAGGGACACAGCACAGATACGCAGTATTTT. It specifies CASQEGHSTDTQYF. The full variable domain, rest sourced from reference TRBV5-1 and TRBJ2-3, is KAGVTQTPRYLIKTRGQQVTLSCSPISGHRSVSWYQQTPGQGLQFLFEYFSETQRNKGNFPGRFSGRQFSNSRSEMNVSTLELGDSALYLCASQEGHSTDTQYFGPGTRLTVL.

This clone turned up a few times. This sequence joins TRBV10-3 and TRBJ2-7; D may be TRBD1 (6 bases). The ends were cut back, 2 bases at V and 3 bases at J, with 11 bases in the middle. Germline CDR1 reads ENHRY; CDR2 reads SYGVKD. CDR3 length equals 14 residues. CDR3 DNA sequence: TGTGCCATCAGTGAGGTTAGAGGGGGCTACGAGCAGTACTTC. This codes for CAISEVRGGYEQYF.

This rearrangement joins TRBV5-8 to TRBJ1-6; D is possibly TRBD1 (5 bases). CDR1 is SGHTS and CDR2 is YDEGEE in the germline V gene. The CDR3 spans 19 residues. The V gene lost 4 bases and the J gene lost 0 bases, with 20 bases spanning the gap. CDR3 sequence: CASSRIPGRRGSYNSPLHF. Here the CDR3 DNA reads TGTGCCAGCAGCCGAATCCCGGGACGCCGGGGCTCCTATAATTCACCCCTCCACTTT.

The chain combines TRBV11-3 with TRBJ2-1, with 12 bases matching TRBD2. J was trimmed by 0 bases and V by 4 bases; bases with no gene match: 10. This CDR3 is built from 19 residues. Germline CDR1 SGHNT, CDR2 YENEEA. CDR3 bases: TGTGCCAGCAGCTCCCCGACTAGCGGGAGTGTGGGCTCCTACAATGAGCAGTTCTTC. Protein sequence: CASSSPTSGSVGSYNEQFF.

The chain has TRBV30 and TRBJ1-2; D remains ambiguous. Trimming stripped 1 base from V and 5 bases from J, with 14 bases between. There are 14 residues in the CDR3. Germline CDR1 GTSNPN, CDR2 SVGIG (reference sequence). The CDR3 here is CAWSGNGAVYGYTF. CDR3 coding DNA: TGTGCCTGGAGTGGAAACGGAGCCGTATATGGCTACACCTTC.

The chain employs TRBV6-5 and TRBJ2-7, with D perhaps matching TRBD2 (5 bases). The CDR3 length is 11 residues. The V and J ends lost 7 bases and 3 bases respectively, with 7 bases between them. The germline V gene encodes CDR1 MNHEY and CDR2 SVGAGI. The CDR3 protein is CASTEGYEQYF. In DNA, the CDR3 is TGTGCCAGCACCGAGGGCTACGAGCAGTACTTC.

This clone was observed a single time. The CDR3 DNA sequence: TGTGCCTGGGCCAGACTCGCCCCCTACGAGCAGTACTTC. This sequence encodes CAWARLAPYEQYF. The genes are TRBV30 and TRBJ2-7; D remains unclear. V lost 5 bases to trimming and J lost 2 bases, with 13 bases between them. Germline-derived CDR1 and CDR2 are GTSNPN and SVGIG (reference sequence). The CDR3 covers 13 residues.

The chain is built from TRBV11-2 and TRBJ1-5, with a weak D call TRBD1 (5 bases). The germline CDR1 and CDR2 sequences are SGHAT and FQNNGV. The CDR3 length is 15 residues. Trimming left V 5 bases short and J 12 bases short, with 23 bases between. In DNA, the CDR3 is TGTGCCAGCAGCCTTGGTACAGGTCTAAGGGACCGCCAGCATTTT. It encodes CASSLGTGLRDRQHF.